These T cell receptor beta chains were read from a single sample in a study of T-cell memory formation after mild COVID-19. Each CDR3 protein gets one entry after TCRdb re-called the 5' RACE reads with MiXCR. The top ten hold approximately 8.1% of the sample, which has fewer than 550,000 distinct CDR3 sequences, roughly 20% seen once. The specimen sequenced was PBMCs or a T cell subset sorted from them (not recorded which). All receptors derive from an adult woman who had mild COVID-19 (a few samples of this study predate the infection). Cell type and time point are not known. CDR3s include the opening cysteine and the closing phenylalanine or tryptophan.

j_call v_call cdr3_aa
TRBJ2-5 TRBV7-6 CASSRSGSVRETQYF
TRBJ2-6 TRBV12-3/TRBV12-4 CASSGRGQGARRGANVLTF
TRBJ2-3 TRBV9 CASSVWGSTDTQYF
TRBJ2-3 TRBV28 CASSSGGTGDTQYF
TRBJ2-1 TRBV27 CASRGSGGAGEQFF
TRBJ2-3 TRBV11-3 CASSLRILGSDTQYF
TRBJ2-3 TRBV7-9 CASSRLDRGRGTQYF
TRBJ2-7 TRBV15 CATSRDVGGYEQYF
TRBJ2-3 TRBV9 CASSGSGTSPVSTDTQYF
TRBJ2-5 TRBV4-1 CASSQEDGVETQYF
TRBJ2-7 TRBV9 CASSVGGGTLGYEQYF
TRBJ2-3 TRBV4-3 CASSQGVPSGDTQYF
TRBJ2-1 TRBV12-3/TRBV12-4 CASSRPLNEQFF
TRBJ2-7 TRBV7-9 CDSSLAYELASFEQYF
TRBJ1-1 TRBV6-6 CASSTPRTDLNTEAFF
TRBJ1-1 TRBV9 CASSQGPKNTEAFF
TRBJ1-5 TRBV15 CATSREDRGLNQPQHF
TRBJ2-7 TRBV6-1 CASSRRDQTYEQCF
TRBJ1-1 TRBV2 CASSPESSLEAFF
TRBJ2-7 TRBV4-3 CASSQDYASLTYEQYF
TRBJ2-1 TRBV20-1 CSARSGTSGRARNEQFF
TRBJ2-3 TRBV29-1 CSVAAGGVTDTQYF
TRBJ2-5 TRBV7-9 CASSLEGGQLDQYF
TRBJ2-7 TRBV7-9 CASSTLAGLYEQYF
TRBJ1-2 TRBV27 CASSHQGGSQGNYGYTF
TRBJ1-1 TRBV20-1 CSTTGGLTEAFF
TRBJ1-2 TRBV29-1 CSVAPGNYGYTF
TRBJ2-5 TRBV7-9 CASSLEEDRETQYF
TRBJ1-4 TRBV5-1 CASSQNEKLFF